A single sample gave rise to the 28 T cell receptor beta chains below, sequenced in a study of OX40 agonist ivuxolimab in advanced cancers. The protocol was immunoSEQ multiplex PCR, while the TCRdb copy is restricted to in-frame clones and leaves out a portion. The sample has 55,000 to 65,000 clones, approximately 90% seen once. The source was CD4+ or CD8+ T cells sorted from blood, collected in a trial of the OX40 agonist ivuxolimab. Source of these receptors: an adult with an advanced solid tumor such as melanoma, head and neck, liver or kidney cancer.

In DNA, the CDR3 is TGCGCCAGCGCGACTAGCGGGAGTTACGGGGATGAGCAGTTCTTC. As protein: CASATSGSYGDEQFF. This chain connects TRBV4-3 to TRBJ2-1; 12 nucleotides line up with TRBD2. With V trimmed by 8 bases and J by 8 bases, 10 bases remained unmatched. Germline assignment: CDR1 LGHNA and CDR2 YSLEER. CDR3 length: 15 residues.

This clone was observed a single time. The rearrangement joins TRBV5-1 to TRBJ2-7; 10 bases line up with TRBD2. The CDR3 has 13 residues. CDR1 SGHRS and CDR2 YFSETQ come from the germline V gene. The ends lost 7 bases at V and 7 bases at J; junction bases unmatched: 8. Here the CDR3 DNA reads TGCGCCAGCGGGCTAGCGGGAGAGCAAGAGCAGTACTTC. It yields the protein CASGLAGEQEQYF.

This chain connects TRBV2 to TRBJ2-7; 9 positions agree with TRBD2. This CDR3 region has 15 residues. CDR1 is SNHLY, CDR2 FYNNEI, per germline. Germline trimming cut 6 bases from V and 2 bases from J; bases unmatched to any gene: 8. In nucleotides, the CDR3 is TGTGCCAGCAGCGCCACTGCGGGAGGGCCCTACGAGCAGTACTTC. This gives the protein CASSATAGGPYEQYF.

The gene calls are TRBV7-3 and TRBJ2-1, with D perhaps TRBD1 or TRBD2 (5 bases each). The CDR3 is 14 amino acids. Germline V gene sequence: CDR1 SGHTA, CDR2 FQGTGA. V was pared by 5 bases and J by 4 bases, with 12 bases between. The DNA for the CDR3 is TGTGCCAGCAGCCCGCCGGGACGTTACAATGAGCAGTTCTTC. Translating it yields CASSPPGRYNEQFF.

This clone was found once. The gene calls are TRBV7-3 and TRBJ2-3; D is unresolved. Trimming pared 5 bases from V and 2 bases from J, leaving 2 bases between. This CDR3 has 11 residues. From germline, CDR1 is SGHTA and CDR2 FQGTGA. The CDR3 is CASSHTDTQYF. CDR3 nucleotide sequence: TGTGCCAGCAGCCACACAGATACGCAGTATTTT.

CDR3 sequence (DNA): TGCGCCAGCAGCTTCTCCTCAAACACCTACGAGCAGTACTTC. It is translated as CASSFSSNTYEQYF. The V gene is TRBV5-1, the J gene TRBJ2-7; no definite D call. Germline lookup yields CDR1 SGHRS and CDR2 YFSETQ. V was cut by 2 bases and J by 2 bases, with 11 bases left in between. The CDR3 contains 14 residues.

This rearrangement joins TRBV7-2 to TRBJ1-2; unclear D gene. The germline V and J ends were trimmed by 1 base and 8 bases, with 17 bases remaining between them. This CDR3 has 15 residues. Germline V CDR1 and CDR2: SGHTA, FQGNSA. The CDR3 DNA is TGTGCCAGCAGCTTAGAGTCCGTAGCTCGGCGCGGCTACACCTTC. Translated, it gives CASSLESVARRGYTF.

This rearrangement joins TRBV5-1 to TRBJ2-3, with 7 bases identical to TRBD1. The length of the CDR3 is 14 residues. J gave up 2 bases and V 4 bases, and 4 bases lay outside the gene matches. Germline CDR1 SGHRS, CDR2 YFSETQ. CDR3: CASSMDRFTDTQYF. Here the CDR3 DNA reads TGCGCCAGCAGCATGGACAGGTTCACAGATACGCAGTATTTT.

The V gene is TRBV18, the J gene TRBJ2-7, with TRBD1 matching 8 bases. The germline gives CDR1 KGHSH, CDR2 LQKENI. This CDR3 is built from 15 residues. Germline trimming cut 3 bases from V and 5 bases from J; bases unmatched to any gene: 9. The DNA of the CDR3 is TGTGCCAGCTCACCTTCAGGGGGCGCCTTCCACGAGCAGTACTTC. It specifies CASSPSGGAFHEQYF.

The gene calls are TRBV21-1 and TRBJ2-2; TRBD2 was called by the table and not checked on the DNA. TRBV21-1 is listed as a pseudogene. The CDR3 covers 14 residues. CDR3: CAILAAPNTGELFF. In nucleotides, the CDR3 is TGTGCCATTCTAGCGGCCCCGAACACCGGGGAGCTGTTTTTT.

In this sample, this clone turned up a few times. The chain couples TRBV28 to TRBJ2-2; D is unclear. CDR1 is MDHEN, CDR2 SYDVKM, per germline. There are 12 residues in the CDR3. V gave up 3 bases and J gave up 9 bases, with 8 bases separating them. CDR3 sequence: CASSFSARELFF. Here the CDR3 DNA reads TGTGCCAGCAGTTTTTCAGCCCGGGAGCTGTTTTTT.

The J gene is TRBJ2-5, the V gene TRBV18, with TRBD2 matching over 7 bases. The CDR3 extends over 14 amino acids. Germline assignment: CDR1 KGHSH and CDR2 LQKENI. The junction had 6 bases not matched to a gene; V was cut back by 6 bases and J by 2 bases. DNA for the CDR3: TGTGCCAGCTCCGGGGAGGGAATTCAAGAGACCCAGTACTTC. Translating it yields CASSGEGIQETQYF.

This chain uses TRBV11-2 with TRBJ2-7, with D possibly matching TRBD2 (7 bases). V was pared by 5 bases and J by 4 bases, with 18 bases between. The CDR3 runs 15 residues. Germline-derived CDR1 and CDR2 are SGHAT and FQNNGV. The CDR3 region is CASSPRSRGAYEQYF. The CDR3 DNA reads TGTGCCAGCAGCCCTCGAAGTCGGGGGGCTTACGAGCAGTACTTC.

V is TRBV7-9 and J is TRBJ2-3; no firm D call. The CDR3 loop spans 14 amino acids. Germline V lookup: CDR1 SEHNR, CDR2 FQNEAQ (reference sequence). V was trimmed by 5 bases and J by 0 bases, leaving 9 bases between them. CDR3 in amino acids: CASSAGSSTDTQYF. CDR3 sequence (DNA): TGTGCCAGCAGCGCCGGGTCTAGCACAGATACGCAGTATTTT.

The chain carries TRBV2 and TRBJ2-1; D may be TRBD2 (6 bases). Deletions cut 4 bases from V and 4 bases from J, with 8 bases between. This CDR3 is built from 13 residues. CDR1 is SNHLY, CDR2 FYNNEI, per germline. The CDR3 region is CASSVGSYNEQFF. In DNA form, the CDR3 reads TGTGCCAGCAGTGTCGGGAGTTACAATGAGCAGTTCTTC.

The chain links TRBV7-9 to TRBJ1-2, with D perhaps TRBD1 (5 bases). This CDR3 has 13 amino acids. Trimming took off 4 bases at V and 8 bases at J, with 14 bases between the two ends. Germline V CDR1 and CDR2: SEHNR, FQNEAQ (reference sequence). The CDR3 loop reads CASSSARGLGYTF. CDR3 nucleotides: TGTGCCAGCAGCTCGGCGAGGGGCCTGGGCTACACCTTC.

This chain links TRBV7-8 with TRBJ2-7; 11 bases map to TRBD2. Germline V gene data show CDR1 as SGHVS and CDR2 as FQNEAQ. Unmatched junction bases numbered 5, after V lost 5 bases and J lost 2 bases. The CDR3 length is 15 residues. The CDR3 DNA is TGTGCCAGCAGCCAACCGACTAGCGGGACCTACGAGCAGTACTTC. It codes for CASSQPTSGTYEQYF.

V and J are TRBV19 and TRBJ1-1, with TRBD1 matching 8 bases. Germline V gene sequence: CDR1 LNHDA, CDR2 SQIVND (reference sequence). V shed 7 bases and J 5 bases; nucleotides not matched to a gene: 9. The CDR3 runs 14 residues. CDR3 sequence: CASTPSGTGTEAFF. The CDR3 bases are TGTGCCAGTACCCCCTCCGGGACAGGAACTGAAGCTTTCTTT.

This chain connects TRBV6-6 to TRBJ1-1, with no clear D. This CDR3 spans 13 amino acids. CDR1 and CDR2 from the germline V gene are MNHNY and SVGAGI (reference sequence). V dropped 2 bases and J dropped 5 bases, with 9 bases sitting between them. CDR3 in DNA: TGTGCCAGCAGTTACGATACCGGTACTGAAGCTTTCTTT. Protein sequence: CASSYDTGTEAFF.

The chain joins TRBV6-5 to TRBJ2-7; no firm D call. V dropped 0 bases and J dropped 7 bases, with 4 bases sitting between them. Looked up from germline, CDR1 is MNHEY and CDR2 is SVGAGI. This CDR3 is built from 11 residues. The CDR3 is CASSYSWEQYF. DNA for the CDR3: TGTGCCAGCAGTTACTCTTGGGAGCAGTACTTC.

The chain uses TRBV7-8 and TRBJ2-2, with TRBD1 identical over 8 bases. This CDR3 comprises 16 residues. V gave up 5 bases and J gave up 3 bases; unmatched junction bases: 8. CDR1 SGHVS and CDR2 FQNEAQ come from the germline V gene. CDR3 nucleotides: TGTGCCAGCAGCCCTCGGACAGGGCGGGACACCGGGGAGCTGTTTTTT. Protein product: CASSPRTGRDTGELFF.

This chain joins TRBV20-1 and TRBJ2-1, with D perhaps matching TRBD2 (5 bases). The CDR3 consists of 11 residues. Germline-derived CDR1 and CDR2 are DFQATT and SNEGSKA (reference sequence). The V gene lost 6 bases and the J gene lost 9 bases, with 12 bases spanning the gap. CDR3 DNA sequence: TGCAGTGCGTCCACCCGGGGTGAGCAGTTCTTC. Amino acids: CSASTRGEQFF.

This chain uses TRBV6-5 with TRBJ1-1; 7 nucleotides line up with TRBD1. J gave up 2 bases and V 6 bases, and 6 bases lay outside the gene matches. CDR1 MNHEY and CDR2 SVGAGI come from the germline V gene. The CDR3 totals 14 residues. The DNA of the CDR3 is TGTGCCAGCAGGCGTTGGGACAGTAACACTGAAGCTTTCTTT. It encodes CASRRWDSNTEAFF.

The gene calls are TRBV2 and TRBJ1-4, with D possibly TRBD1 on 5 matching bases. The CDR3 has 13 residues. Germline V lookup: CDR1 SNHLY, CDR2 FYNNEI. Trimming stripped 8 bases from V and 4 bases from J, with 11 bases between. CDR3: CASGRVGNEKLFF. DNA for the CDR3: TGTGCCAGCGGCAGGGTCGGTAATGAAAAACTGTTTTTT.

The chain employs TRBV27 and TRBJ2-3; the match to TRBD2 covers 8 bases. V trimming: 6 bases; J trimming: 9 bases; junction bases outside the gene matches: 11. CDR3 size: 14 residues. Germline V gene data show CDR1 as MNHEY and CDR2 as SMNVEV (reference sequence). The CDR3 DNA sequence: TGTGCCAGCAGGGTTAATATGCGGGGGGCAACGCAGTATTTT. Translated: CASRVNMRGATQYF.

V is TRBV11-1 and J is TRBJ2-1; unclear D gene. The CDR3 extends over 13 amino acids. The V gene's germline CDR1 is SGHAT and CDR2 FQDESV (reference sequence). Between the trimmed V and J ends, which lost 2 bases and 5 bases, there was a span of 7 bases. CDR3 sequence reads: CASSLRYNNEQFF. CDR3 nucleotide sequence: TGTGCCAGCAGCTTAAGGTATAACAATGAGCAGTTCTTC. The full variable domain, in which reference TRBV11-1 and TRBJ2-1 provide the parts outside the CDR3, is EAEVAQSPRYKITEKSQAVAFWCDPISGHATLYWYRQILGQGPELLVQFQDESVVDDSQLPKDRFSAERLKGVDSTLKIQPAELGDSAMYLCASSLRYNNEQFFGPGTRLTVL.

The chain employs TRBV7-2 and TRBJ1-3; no definite D call. The germline gives CDR1 SGHTA, CDR2 FQGNSA. There are 13 residues in the CDR3. V lost 5 bases and J 4 bases, leaving 9 bases between the germline ends. The CDR3 coding sequence is TGTGCCAGCAGCCTCACCGAGGGAAACACCATATATTTT. Its protein is CASSLTEGNTIYF.

A remark on this clone: Its ends do not fully match the called genes, so a read error is possible. This rearrangement joins TRBV7-9 to TRBJ2-7; 9 nucleotides agree with TRBD1. Per germline, CDR1 SEHNR and CDR2 FQNEAQ (reference sequence). The length of the CDR3 is 15 residues. CDR3 coding DNA: TGTACCAGCAGCCCCGGACAGGGGATCTCCTACGAGCAGTACTTC. The encoded protein is CTSSPGQGISYEQYF.